This TCR beta chain was captured by sequencing in a study of blood T cells in healthy people across ages. Primers used in a second PCR of roughly 7 to 12 cycles were a sample-barcoded 5' primer and a J-beta primer mix. TCRdb analysed the 5' RACE reads with MiXCR anew, one entry per CDR3 protein. The sample yields 650,000 to 1,000,000 distinct CDR3 sequences, 30% to 45% seen once. The total RNA that was extracted per sample amounted to at least 5 micrograms. There are 14 residues in the CDR3. Trimming removed 3 bases at V and 6 bases at J, with 15 bases between. Germline values: CDR1 DFQATT, CDR2 SNEGSKA (reference sequence). This clonotype has only a few counts.

The sequence was collected from a young man in good health. The source material was blood. The V and J genes are TRBV20-1 and TRBJ1-5, with D possibly being TRBD1 (5 bases). The CDR3 spells CSASAGLLGQPQHF. CDR3 bases: TGCAGTGCTAGCGCAGGGTTGTTAGGTCAGCCCCAGCATTTT.